Reported below is one T cell receptor beta chain. This record belongs to a study of blood T cell repertoires in COVID-19. Germline V gene lookup returns CDR1 MNHEY and CDR2 SVGAGI. This CDR3 is built from 13 residues. V lost 10 bases and J 4 bases, leaving 14 bases between the germline ends. Original processing methods: Reference gene primer amplification in the assay estimated nucleated cell counts. The method was immunoSEQ multiplex PCR; TCRdb's version includes in-frame clones alone and lacks a portion of them. The V and J calls and the clone size are those of that table, but D and trimming were determined from the DNA. The repertoire has around 180,000 clones, 80% to 90% of them found once; the top ten carry about 2.1%.

The chain has TRBV6-5 and TRBJ2-1; no clear D gene. The sequencing sample was made of PBMCs or T cells enriched from blood (not recorded which). The TCR comes from a woman between 40 and 50 years old with acute COVID-19. In DNA, the CDR3 is TGTGCCACTACCAATCCTCCTTACAATGAGCAGTTCTTC. Translation gives CATTNPPYNEQFF.